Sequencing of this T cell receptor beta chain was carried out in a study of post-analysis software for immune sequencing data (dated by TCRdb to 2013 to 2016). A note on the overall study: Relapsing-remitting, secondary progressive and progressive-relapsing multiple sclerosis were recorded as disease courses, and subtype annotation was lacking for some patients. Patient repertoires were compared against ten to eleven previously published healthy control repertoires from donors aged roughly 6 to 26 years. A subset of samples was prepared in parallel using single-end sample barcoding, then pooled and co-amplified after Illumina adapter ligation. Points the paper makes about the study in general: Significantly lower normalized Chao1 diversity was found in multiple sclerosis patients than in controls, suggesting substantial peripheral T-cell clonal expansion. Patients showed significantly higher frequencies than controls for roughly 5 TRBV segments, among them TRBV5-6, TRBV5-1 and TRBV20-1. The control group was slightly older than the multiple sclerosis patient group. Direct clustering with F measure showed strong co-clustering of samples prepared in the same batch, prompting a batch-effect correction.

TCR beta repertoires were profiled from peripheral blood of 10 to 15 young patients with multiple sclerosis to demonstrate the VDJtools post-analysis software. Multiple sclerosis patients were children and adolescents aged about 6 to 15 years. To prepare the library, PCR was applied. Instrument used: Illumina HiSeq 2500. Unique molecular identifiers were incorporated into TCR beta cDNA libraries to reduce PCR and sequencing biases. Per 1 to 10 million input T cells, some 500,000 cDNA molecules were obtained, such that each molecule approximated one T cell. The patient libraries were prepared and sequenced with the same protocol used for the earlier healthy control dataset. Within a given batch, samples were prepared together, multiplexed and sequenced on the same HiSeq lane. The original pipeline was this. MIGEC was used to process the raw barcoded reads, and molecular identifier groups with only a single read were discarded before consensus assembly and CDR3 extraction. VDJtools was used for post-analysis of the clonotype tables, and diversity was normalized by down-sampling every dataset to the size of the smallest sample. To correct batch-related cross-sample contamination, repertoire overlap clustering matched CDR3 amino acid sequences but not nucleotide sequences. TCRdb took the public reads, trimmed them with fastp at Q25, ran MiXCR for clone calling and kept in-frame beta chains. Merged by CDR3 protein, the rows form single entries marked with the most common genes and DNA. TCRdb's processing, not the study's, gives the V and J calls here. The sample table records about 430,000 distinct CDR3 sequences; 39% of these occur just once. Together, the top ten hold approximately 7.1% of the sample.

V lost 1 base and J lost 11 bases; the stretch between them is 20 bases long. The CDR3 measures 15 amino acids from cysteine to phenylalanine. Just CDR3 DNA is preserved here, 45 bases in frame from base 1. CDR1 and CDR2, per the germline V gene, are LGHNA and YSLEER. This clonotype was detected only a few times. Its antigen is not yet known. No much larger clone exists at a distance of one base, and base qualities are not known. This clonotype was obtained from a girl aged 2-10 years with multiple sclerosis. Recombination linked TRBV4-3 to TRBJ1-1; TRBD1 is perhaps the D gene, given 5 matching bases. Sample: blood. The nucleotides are TGCGCCAGCAGCCAAGTGGAGGGGTCCCCTTCACGGGCTTTCTTT. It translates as CASSQVEGSPSRAFF.